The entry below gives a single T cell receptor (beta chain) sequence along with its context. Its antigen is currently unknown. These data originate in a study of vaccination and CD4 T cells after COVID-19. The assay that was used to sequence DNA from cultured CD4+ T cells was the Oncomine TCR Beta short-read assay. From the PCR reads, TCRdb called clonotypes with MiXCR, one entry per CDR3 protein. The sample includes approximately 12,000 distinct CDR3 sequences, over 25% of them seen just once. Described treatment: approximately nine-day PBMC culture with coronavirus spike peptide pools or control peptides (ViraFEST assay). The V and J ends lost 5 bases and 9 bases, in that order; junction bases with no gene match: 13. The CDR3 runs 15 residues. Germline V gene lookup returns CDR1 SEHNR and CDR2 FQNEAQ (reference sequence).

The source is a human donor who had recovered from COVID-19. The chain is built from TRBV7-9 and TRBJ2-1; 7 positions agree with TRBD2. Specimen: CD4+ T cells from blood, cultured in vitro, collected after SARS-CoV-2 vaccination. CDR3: CASSPRTSFSGEQFF. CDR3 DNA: TGTGCCAGCAGCCCTAGGACTAGTTTCAGCGGTGAGCAGTTCTTC.